This entry describes one T cell receptor beta chain. This sample is part of a study of OX40 agonist ivuxolimab in advanced cancers. Assay used: immunoSEQ multiplex PCR; TCRdb lists only in-frame clones, some missing. The sample gives some 130,000 clones, approximately 92% of which show up once; around 0.57% is in the top ten. Between the trimmed V and J ends, which lost 3 bases and 9 bases, there was a span of 9 bases. The CDR3 sequence is 13 residues long. CDR1 is MRHNA, CDR2 SNTAGT, per germline. The source was CD4+ or CD8+ T cells sorted from blood, collected in a trial of the OX40 agonist ivuxolimab. The chain recombines TRBV6-4 with TRBJ1-6, with D possibly TRBD1 on 5 matching bases. This TCR was sampled from an adult with an advanced solid tumor such as melanoma, head and neck, liver or kidney cancer. This chain's CDR3 is CASSEGVGSPLHF. The CDR3 DNA is TGTGCCAGCAGTGAAGGGGTGGGTTCACCCCTCCACTTT.